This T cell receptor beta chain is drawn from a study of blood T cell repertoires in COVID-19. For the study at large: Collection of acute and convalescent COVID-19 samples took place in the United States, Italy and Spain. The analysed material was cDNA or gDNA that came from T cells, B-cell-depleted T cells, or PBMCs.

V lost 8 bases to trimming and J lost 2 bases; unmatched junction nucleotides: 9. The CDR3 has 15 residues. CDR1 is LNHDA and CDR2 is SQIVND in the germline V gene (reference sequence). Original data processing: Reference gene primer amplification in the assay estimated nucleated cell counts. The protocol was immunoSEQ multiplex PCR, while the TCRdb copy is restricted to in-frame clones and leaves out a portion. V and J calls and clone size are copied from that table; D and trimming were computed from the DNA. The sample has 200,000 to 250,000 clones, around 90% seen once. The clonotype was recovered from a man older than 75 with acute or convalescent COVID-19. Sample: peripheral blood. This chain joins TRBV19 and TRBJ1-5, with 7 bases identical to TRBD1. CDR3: CASQYRDRGNQPQHF. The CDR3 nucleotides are TGTGCCAGTCAATACCGGGACAGAGGCAATCAGCCCCAGCATTTT.